Sequencing of this TCR beta chain was carried out in a study of T-cell memory formation after mild COVID-19. TCRdb re-called the 5' RACE reads through MiXCR, storing one row per CDR3 protein. The profile covers fewer than 350,000 distinct CDR3 sequences, with over 15% appearing a single time and under 30% taken by the ten largest. The CDR3 runs to 13 residues. V lost 4 bases and J 7 bases, leaving 12 bases between the germline ends. Germline V gene sequence: CDR1 SGHRS, CDR2 YFSETQ. The sequencing sample was made of PBMCs or a T cell subset sorted from them (not recorded which). The chain is built from TRBV5-1 and TRBJ2-1; a possible D gene is TRBD2 (6 bases). This TCR came from a man aged 18 to 30 who had mild COVID-19 (a few samples of this study predate the infection). Cell type and time point are not known. The CDR3 coding sequence is TGCGCCAGCAGCGCCCGACTAGGAAATGAGCAGTTCTTC. It is translated as CASSARLGNEQFF.